Each of the 27 T cell receptor beta chains below was sequenced from the same sample in a study of cytomegalovirus exposure and HLA in healthy donors. The PCR contained 60 Vbeta and 13 Jbeta primers. TCRdb's copy holds only in-frame clones and misses some; the assay was immunoSEQ multiplex PCR. The sample consists of approximately 220,000 clones, roughly 83% of them appearing once. Material: PBMCs. Receptors were obtained from a girl between 5 and 17 years old in good health and CMV-seronegative.

The gene calls are TRBV9 and TRBJ1-2, with D hard to call. The CDR3 extends over 15 amino acids. V was trimmed by 4 bases and J by 2 bases, leaving 15 bases between them. Per the germline V gene, CDR1 is SGDLS and CDR2 is YYNGEE. CDR3 in amino acids: CASSRDGGSNYGYTF. In DNA, the CDR3 is TGTGCCAGCAGCAGGGATGGAGGTTCGAACTATGGCTACACCTTC.

The rearrangement uses TRBV28 and TRBJ1-2; D gene ambiguous. From germline, CDR1 is MDHEN and CDR2 SYDVKM. CDR3 length: 16 amino acids. V was pared by 6 bases and J by 7 bases, with 24 bases between. In nucleotides, the CDR3 is TGTGCCAGCAGCCCACCACAAGGAGTCTTGACTATTGGCTACACCTTC. Translation: CASSPPQGVLTIGYTF.

This clone has only a few counts. The rearrangement joins TRBV18 to TRBJ1-1; D is perhaps TRBD1 (6 bases). CDR1 and CDR2 (germline): KGHSH, LQKENI. The CDR3 consists of 15 residues. V was clipped by 4 bases and J by 0 bases, with 12 bases between them. CDR3 coding DNA: TGTGCCAGCTCACTACAGGGTTCCCTGAACACTGAAGCTTTCTTT. The encoded protein is CASSLQGSLNTEAFF.

This clone was picked up a small number of times. V gene TRBV5-1 combines with J gene TRBJ1-2; possible D gene TRBD1, 6 bases. The V end was cut by 4 bases, the J end by 8 bases, with 15 bases between. This CDR3 region has 13 residues. Germline V gene data show CDR1 as SGHRS and CDR2 as YFSETQ. CDR3: CASSQQGSRGYTF. In DNA form, the CDR3 reads TGCGCCAGCAGCCAACAGGGTTCGAGGGGCTACACCTTC. The whole variable domain, filled in from reference TRBV5-1 and TRBJ1-2, reads KAGVTQTPRYLIKTRGQQVTLSCSPISGHRSVSWYQQTPGQGLQFLFEYFSETQRNKGNFPGRFSGRQFSNSRSEMNVSTLELGDSALYLCASSQQGSRGYTFGSGTRLTVV.

This clone was seen just once. The chain carries TRBV5-4 and TRBJ2-2; 10 nucleotides align to TRBD2. CDR3 length: 17 amino acids. V shed 0 bases and J 4 bases; nucleotides not matched to a gene: 6. Germline-derived CDR1 and CDR2 are SGHNT and YYREEE (reference sequence). CDR3: CASSLGAGGRGTGELFF. The CDR3 DNA follows: TGTGCCAGCAGCTTGGGAGCGGGGGGGCGGGGCACCGGGGAGCTGTTTTTT. Combining the CDR3 with reference TRBV5-4 and TRBJ2-2 gives the whole variable domain ETGVTQSPTHLIKTRGQQVTLRCSSQSGHNTVSWYQQALGQGPQFIFQYYREEENGRGNFPPRFSGLQFPNYSSELNVNALELDDSALYLCASSLGAGGRGTGELFFGEGSRLTVL.

The chain has TRBV27 and TRBJ1-1, with D possibly being TRBD1 (6 bases). Germline V gives CDR1 MNHEY, CDR2 SMNVEV (reference sequence). The CDR3 is 16 residues long. V was shortened by 6 bases and J by 7 bases, with 24 bases between the two germline ends. The CDR3 nucleotides read TGTGCCAGCAGCAAACAGGGTAGTTTATTACGAGGTGAAGCTTTCTTT. Amino acids: CASSKQGSLLRGEAFF.

The chain employs TRBV7-6 and TRBJ1-2; 7 bases agree with TRBD1. Germline CDR1 SGHVS, CDR2 FNYEAQ. The V gene end was trimmed by 5 bases and the J gene end by 2 bases; junction bases not matched to a gene: 8. The CDR3 contains 15 residues. In DNA form, the CDR3 reads TGTGCCAGCAGCCCCCGGGACAGCCTAAACTATGGCTACACCTTC. This codes for CASSPRDSLNYGYTF.

The V call is TRBV19, the J call TRBJ1-5; 8 positions agree with TRBD1. The CDR3 spans 15 residues. Trimming at V came to 8 bases and at J to 4 bases, leaving 10 bases not matched to a gene. The V gene's germline CDR1 is LNHDA and CDR2 SQIVND (reference sequence). The DNA of the CDR3 is TGTGCCAGTCCGGCAGGGGGCGAAGGAAATCAGCCCCAGCATTTT. Protein sequence: CASPAGGEGNQPQHF.

The rearrangement joins TRBV7-3 to TRBJ2-3; 8 bases align to TRBD2. This CDR3 comprises 13 residues. V trimming: 8 bases; J trimming: 2 bases; junction bases outside the gene matches: 3. Germline CDR1 reads SGHTA; CDR2 reads FQGTGA. For the CDR3, the DNA is TGTGCCAGCGGACTAGCCCACACAGATACGCAGTATTTT. Its translation is CASGLAHTDTQYF.

V is TRBV7-9 and J is TRBJ2-5; D possibly corresponds to TRBD1 (6 bases). CDR3 length equals 16 residues. The V end lost 4 bases, the J end lost 2 bases, and 17 bases lay between the germline ends. Germline lookup yields CDR1 SEHNR and CDR2 FQNEAQ (reference sequence). CDR3 region: CASSSIPGHLQETQYF. CDR3 in DNA: TGTGCCAGCAGCTCCATCCCGGGACACTTACAAGAGACCCAGTACTTC.

This clone was observed a few times. The rearrangement joins TRBV30 to TRBJ1-1, with D tentatively TRBD1 (6 bases). The germline gives CDR1 GTSNPN, CDR2 SVGIG (reference sequence). Trimming took 4 bases from V and 5 from J, leaving 14 bases between them. The CDR3 loop spans 13 amino acids. CDR3 sequence: CAWTLQGWTEAFF. As DNA, the CDR3 is TGTGCCTGGACTTTACAGGGATGGACTGAAGCTTTCTTT.

V is TRBV15 and J is TRBJ2-7; 8 nucleotides align to TRBD2. This CDR3 is 14 amino acids long. The J segment lost 2 bases and the V segment lost 4 bases, leaving 4 bases of the junction unmatched. Looked up from germline, CDR1 is LNHNV and CDR2 is YYDKDF (reference sequence). The DNA for the CDR3 is TGTGCCACCAGCAAACTAGCGGTAACCTACGAGCAGTACTTC. Translated: CATSKLAVTYEQYF.

This chain joins TRBV19 and TRBJ1-6; no clear D gene. Germline V gene data show CDR1 as LNHDA and CDR2 as SQIVND (reference sequence). V was clipped by 5 bases and J by 7 bases, with 9 bases between them. The CDR3 runs to 13 residues. CDR3 in DNA: TGTGCCAGTAGTTCTCAGGCGAATTCACCCCTCCACTTT. Translation: CASSSQANSPLHF.

The chain links TRBV19 to TRBJ2-1, with 10 bases that match TRBD2. V shed 5 bases and J 7 bases; nucleotides not matched to a gene: 11. Germline V gene lookup returns CDR1 LNHDA and CDR2 SQIVND (reference sequence). This CDR3 contains 16 residues. The CDR3 here is CASSRTSGAPGNEQFF. As DNA, the CDR3 is TGTGCCAGTAGTCGGACTAGCGGAGCGCCCGGGAATGAGCAGTTCTTC.

The chain joins TRBV7-8 to TRBJ2-1; TRBD2 matches 15 bases. This CDR3 region has 19 residues. The V gene's germline CDR1 is SGHVS and CDR2 FQNEAQ. The V segment lost 5 bases and the J segment 8 bases; nucleotides outside the gene matches: 16. The CDR3 nucleotides are TGTGCCAGCAGCACTAGCTGGACTAGCGGGGGGGCAATCCCTGATGAGCAGTTCTTC. It yields the protein CASSTSWTSGGAIPDEQFF.

This clone came up once. The chain links TRBV28 to TRBJ1-2, with 7 nucleotides matching TRBD1. The V segment lost 5 bases and the J segment 0 bases; nucleotides outside the gene matches: 6. CDR3 size: 15 residues. Germline-derived CDR1 and CDR2 are MDHEN and SYDVKM. DNA of the CDR3: TGTGCCAGCAGTCCAGGACAGGAATCTAACTATGGCTACACCTTC. It translates to CASSPGQESNYGYTF.

A word on this clone: A junction end diverges from the germline sequence, so it may reflect a read error. This chain connects TRBV28 to TRBJ1-1, with no clear D. Germline lookup yields CDR1 MDHEN and CDR2 SYDVKM. The CDR3 is 11 residues long. DNA for the CDR3: TGTGCCAGCAGTTTTCGGGGTTCGTGGATCTTT. Amino acids: CASSFRGSWIF.

V and J are TRBV28 and TRBJ2-7; 9 bases map to TRBD1. CDR3 length: 15 amino acids. Germline lookup yields CDR1 MDHEN and CDR2 SYDVKM. The V and J ends lost 4 bases and 3 bases, in that order; junction bases with no gene match: 7. The CDR3 DNA is TGTGCCAGCAGTTCGCCCGGGACAGGGAGCTACGAGCAGTACTTC. Translating it yields CASSSPGTGSYEQYF.

The CDR3 loop reads CASSRVGTGNYEQYF. Here the CDR3 DNA reads TGTGCCAGCAGTAGGGTCGGGACAGGGAATTACGAGCAGTACTTC. This chain uses TRBV27 with TRBJ2-7; 9 bases align to TRBD1. The trim removed 5 bases at V and 4 bases at J, leaving 9 bases unmatched. CDR1 is MNHEY and CDR2 is SMNVEV in the germline V gene (reference sequence). There are 15 residues in the CDR3.

V is TRBV28 and J is TRBJ1-3; D is unclear. Per the germline V gene, CDR1 is MDHEN and CDR2 is SYDVKM. The V end was cut by 3 bases, the J end by 0 bases, with 3 bases between. This CDR3 has 13 amino acids. CDR3 nucleotide sequence: TGTGCCAGCAGTTTCGGCTCTGGAAACACCATATATTTT. Protein product: CASSFGSGNTIYF.

The CDR3 protein is CASSPGTLHEQYF. CDR3 DNA: TGTGCCAGCAGCCCAGGGACACTGCACGAGCAGTACTTC. This chain joins TRBV9 and TRBJ2-7; possibly TRBD1 for D (6 bases). This CDR3 has 13 residues. The V end was cut by 4 bases, the J end by 5 bases, with 13 bases between. Germline lookup yields CDR1 SGDLS and CDR2 YYNGEE.

This chain links TRBV9 with TRBJ1-2, with D perhaps TRBD1 (6 bases). Germline V gene data show CDR1 as SGDLS and CDR2 as YYNGEE. The CDR3 contains 17 residues. V was trimmed by 4 bases and J by 8 bases, leaving 27 bases between them. Written as DNA, the CDR3 is TGTGCCAGCAGCTCGGCGGCGGGGGCGGTTAGTATGCAGGGCTACACCTTC. Translation gives CASSSAAGAVSMQGYTF. Using reference TRBV9 and TRBJ1-2 for the parts outside the CDR3, the full variable domain is DSGVTQTPKHLITATGQRVTLRCSPRSGDLSVYWYQQSLDQGLQFLIQYYNGEERAKGNILERFSAQQFPDLHSELNLSSLELGDSALYFCASSSAAGAVSMQGYTFGSGTRLTVV.

The chain couples TRBV30 to TRBJ2-5, with D tentatively TRBD2 (6 bases). This CDR3 region has 17 residues. Trimming pared 0 bases from V and 5 bases from J, leaving 22 bases between. The germline CDR1 and CDR2 sequences are GTSNPN and SVGIG (reference sequence). For the CDR3, the DNA is TGTGCCTGGAGTGTACGGGGGAGACTATTCCCCCGGGAGACCCAGTACTTC. Encoded protein: CAWSVRGRLFPRETQYF.

The chain recombines TRBV5-3 with TRBJ1-5; D is undetermined. TRBV5-3 is noted as an ORF with a role that remains uncertain. CDR3 length: 13 residues. Trimming removed 4 bases from V and 1 base from J, with 6 bases in between. CDR3 sequence: CARSVGSNQPQHF. The CDR3 DNA is TGTGCCAGAAGCGTCGGGAGCAATCAGCCCCAGCATTTT.

The chain has TRBV5-6 and TRBJ2-5; 9 nucleotides align to TRBD2. The end of the DNA fits TRBJ2-7 better, so the J call may be wrong. Germline V gives CDR1 SGHDT, CDR2 YYEEEE. There are 15 residues in the CDR3. The CDR3 DNA reads TGTGCCAGCAGCTTCGGACTAGCGATGACCTACGAGCAGTACTTC. Residues: CASSFGLAMTYEQYF.

This sequence joins TRBV28 and TRBJ2-5; D gene ambiguous. This CDR3 is built from 12 residues. Germline CDR1 reads MDHEN; CDR2 reads SYDVKM. The V end lost 3 bases, the J end lost 5 bases, and 7 bases lay between the germline ends. DNA of the CDR3: TGTGCCAGCAGTTTGCCTCAGGAGACCCAGTACTTC. It specifies CASSLPQETQYF.

The V call is TRBV28, the J call TRBJ1-1, with D maybe TRBD1 (5 bases). The V and J ends lost 3 bases and 6 bases respectively, with 17 bases between them. From germline, CDR1 is MDHEN and CDR2 SYDVKM. This CDR3 has 15 residues. The CDR3 reads CASSLLLEGAAEAFF. The CDR3 coding sequence is TGTGCCAGCAGTTTGTTGTTGGAAGGGGCTGCTGAAGCTTTCTTT.